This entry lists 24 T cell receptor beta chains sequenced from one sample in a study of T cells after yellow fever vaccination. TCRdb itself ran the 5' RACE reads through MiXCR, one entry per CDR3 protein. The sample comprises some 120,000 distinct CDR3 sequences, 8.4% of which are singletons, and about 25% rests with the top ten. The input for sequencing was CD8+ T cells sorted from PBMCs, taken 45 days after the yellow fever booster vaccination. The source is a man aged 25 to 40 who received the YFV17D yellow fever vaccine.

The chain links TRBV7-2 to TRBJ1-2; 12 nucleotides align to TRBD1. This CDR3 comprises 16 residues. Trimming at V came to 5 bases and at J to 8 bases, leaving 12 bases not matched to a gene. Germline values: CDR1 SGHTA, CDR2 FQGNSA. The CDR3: CASSKIPGQGAWGYTF. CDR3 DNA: TGTGCCAGCAGCAAGATCCCGGGACAGGGGGCCTGGGGCTACACCTTC.

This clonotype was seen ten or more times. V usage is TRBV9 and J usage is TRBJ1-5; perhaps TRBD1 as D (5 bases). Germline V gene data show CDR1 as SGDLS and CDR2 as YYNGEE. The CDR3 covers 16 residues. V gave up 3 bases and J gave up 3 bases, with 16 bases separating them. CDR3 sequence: CASSAGWDPNNQPQHF. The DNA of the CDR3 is TGTGCCAGCAGCGCGGGATGGGACCCAAACAATCAGCCCCAGCATTTT.

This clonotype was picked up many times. The CDR3: CASSPEFSTDTQYF. For the CDR3, the DNA is TGCGCCAGCAGCCCCGAATTTAGCACAGATACGCAGTATTTT. The V and J genes are TRBV4-3 and TRBJ2-3; D unclear. The CDR3 is 14 residues long. Germline V lookup: CDR1 LGHNA, CDR2 YSLEER. Trimming took 4 bases from V and 0 from J, leaving 8 bases between them.

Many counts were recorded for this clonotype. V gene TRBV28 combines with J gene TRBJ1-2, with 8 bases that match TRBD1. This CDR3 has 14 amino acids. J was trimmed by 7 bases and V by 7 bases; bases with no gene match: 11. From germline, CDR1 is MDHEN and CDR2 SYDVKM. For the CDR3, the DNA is TGTGCCAGCAAACTGGACAGGGACAACGTTGGCTACACCTTC. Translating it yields CASKLDRDNVGYTF.

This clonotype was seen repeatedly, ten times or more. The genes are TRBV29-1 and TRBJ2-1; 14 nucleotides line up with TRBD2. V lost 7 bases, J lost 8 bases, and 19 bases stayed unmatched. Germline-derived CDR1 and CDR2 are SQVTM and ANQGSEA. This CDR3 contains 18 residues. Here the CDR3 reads CSADPPLTSGRAEDEQFF. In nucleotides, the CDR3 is TGCAGCGCCGATCCCCCCTTGACTAGCGGGAGGGCCGAAGATGAGCAGTTCTTC.

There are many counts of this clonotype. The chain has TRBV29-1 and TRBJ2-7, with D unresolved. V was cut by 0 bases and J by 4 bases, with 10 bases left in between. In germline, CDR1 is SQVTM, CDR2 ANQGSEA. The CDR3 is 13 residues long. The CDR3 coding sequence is TGCAGCGTTGAAGATCCAGGAACATACGAGCAGTACTTC. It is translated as CSVEDPGTYEQYF.

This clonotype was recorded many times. The CDR3 DNA sequence: TGCAGTGCTAGTTGGGACGGGGATCCTAACTATGGCTACACCTTC. The encoded protein is CSASWDGDPNYGYTF. This chain joins TRBV20-1 and TRBJ1-2, with a weak D call TRBD1 (5 bases). The CDR3 extends over 15 amino acids. Germline lookup yields CDR1 DFQATT and CDR2 SNEGSKA (reference sequence). V lost 3 bases and J 0 bases, leaving 14 bases between the germline ends.

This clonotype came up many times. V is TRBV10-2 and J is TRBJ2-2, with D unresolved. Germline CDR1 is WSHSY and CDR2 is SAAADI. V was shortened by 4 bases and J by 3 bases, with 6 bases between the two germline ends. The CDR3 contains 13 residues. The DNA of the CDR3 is TGCGCCAGCAGTGGACCATACACCGGGGAGCTGTTTTTT. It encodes CASSGPYTGELFF.

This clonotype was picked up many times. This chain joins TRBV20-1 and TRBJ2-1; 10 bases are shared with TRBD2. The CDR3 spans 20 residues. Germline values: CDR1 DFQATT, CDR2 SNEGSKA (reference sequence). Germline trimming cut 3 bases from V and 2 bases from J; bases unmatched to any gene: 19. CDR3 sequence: CSASSTGLAGVGRTYNEQFF. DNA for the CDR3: TGCAGTGCTAGTAGCACAGGCCTAGCGGGAGTCGGAAGGACCTACAATGAGCAGTTCTTC.

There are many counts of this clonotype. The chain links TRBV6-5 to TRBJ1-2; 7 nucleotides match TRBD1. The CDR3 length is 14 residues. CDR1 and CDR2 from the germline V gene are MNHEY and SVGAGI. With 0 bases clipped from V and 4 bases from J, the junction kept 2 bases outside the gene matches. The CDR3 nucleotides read TGTGCCAGCAGTTACTCGGGGACAGCCTATGGCTACACCTTC. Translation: CASSYSGTAYGYTF.

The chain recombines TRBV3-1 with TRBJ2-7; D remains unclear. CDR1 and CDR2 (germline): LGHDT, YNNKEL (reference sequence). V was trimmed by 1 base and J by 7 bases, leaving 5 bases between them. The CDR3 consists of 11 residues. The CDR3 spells CASSQVREQYF. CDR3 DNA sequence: TGTGCCAGCAGCCAAGTGAGAGAGCAGTACTTC.

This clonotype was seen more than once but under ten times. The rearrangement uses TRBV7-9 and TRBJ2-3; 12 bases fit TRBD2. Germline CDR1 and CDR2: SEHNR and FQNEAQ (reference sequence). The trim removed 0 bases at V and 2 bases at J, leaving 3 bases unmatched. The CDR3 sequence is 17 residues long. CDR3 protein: CASSLALAGGLTDTQYF. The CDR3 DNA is TGTGCCAGCAGCTTAGCACTAGCGGGAGGTCTCACAGATACGCAGTATTTT.

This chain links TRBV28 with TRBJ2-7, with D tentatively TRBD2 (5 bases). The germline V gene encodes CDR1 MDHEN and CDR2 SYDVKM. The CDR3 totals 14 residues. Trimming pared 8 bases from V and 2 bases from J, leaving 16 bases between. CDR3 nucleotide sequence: TGTGCCAGCCGGAGCGGCACTGCTACCTACGAGCAGTACTTC. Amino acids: CASRSGTATYEQYF.

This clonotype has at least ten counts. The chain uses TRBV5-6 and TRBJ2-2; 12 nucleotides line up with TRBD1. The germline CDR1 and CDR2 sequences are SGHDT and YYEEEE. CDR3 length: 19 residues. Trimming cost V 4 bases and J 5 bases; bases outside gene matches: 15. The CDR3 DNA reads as TGTGCCAGCAGCCCCGGGACAGGGGGCGCAGTTTTTCGTACCGGGGAGCTGTTTTTT. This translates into CASSPGTGGAVFRTGELFF. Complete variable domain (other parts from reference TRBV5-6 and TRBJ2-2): DAGVTQSPTHLIKTRGQQVTLRCSPKSGHDTVSWYQQALGQGPQFIFQYYEEEERQRGNFPDRFSGHQFPNYSSELNVNALLLGDSALYLCASSPGTGGAVFRTGELFFGEGSRLTVL.

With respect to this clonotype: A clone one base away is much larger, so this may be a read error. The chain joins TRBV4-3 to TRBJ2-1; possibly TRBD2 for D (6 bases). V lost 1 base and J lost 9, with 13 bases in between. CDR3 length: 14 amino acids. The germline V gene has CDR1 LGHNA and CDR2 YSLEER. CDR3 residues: CASSQAGSCSEQFF. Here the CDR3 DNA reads TGCGCCAGCAGCCAAGCCGGGAGCTGCAGTGAGCAGTTCTTC.

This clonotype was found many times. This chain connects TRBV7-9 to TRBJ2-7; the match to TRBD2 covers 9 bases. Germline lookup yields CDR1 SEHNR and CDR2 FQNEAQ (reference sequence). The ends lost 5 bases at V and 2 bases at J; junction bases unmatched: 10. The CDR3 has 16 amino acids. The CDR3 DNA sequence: TGTGCCAGCAGCCCAGGGTTAGCGGGAGCAGCCTACGAGCAGTACTTC. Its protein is CASSPGLAGAAYEQYF.

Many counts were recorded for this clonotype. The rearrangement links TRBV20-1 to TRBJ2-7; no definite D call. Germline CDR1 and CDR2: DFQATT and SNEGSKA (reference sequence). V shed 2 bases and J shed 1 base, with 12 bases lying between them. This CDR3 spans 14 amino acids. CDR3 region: CSARPTDRSYEQYF. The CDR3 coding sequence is TGCAGTGCTAGACCGACGGACCGTTCCTACGAGCAGTACTTC.

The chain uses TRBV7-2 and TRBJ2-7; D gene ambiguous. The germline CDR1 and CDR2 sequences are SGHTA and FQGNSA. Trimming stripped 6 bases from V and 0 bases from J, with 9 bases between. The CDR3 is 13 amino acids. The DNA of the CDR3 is TGTGCCAGCAGACCCCCCCCCTCCTACGAGCAGTACTTC. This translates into CASRPPPSYEQYF. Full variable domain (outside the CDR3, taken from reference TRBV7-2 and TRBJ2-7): GAGVSQSPSNKVTEKGKDVELRCDPISGHTALYWYRQSLGQGLEFLIYFQGNSAPDKSGLPSDRFSAERTGGSVSTLTIQRTQQEDSAVYLCASRPPPSYEQYFGPGTRLTVT.

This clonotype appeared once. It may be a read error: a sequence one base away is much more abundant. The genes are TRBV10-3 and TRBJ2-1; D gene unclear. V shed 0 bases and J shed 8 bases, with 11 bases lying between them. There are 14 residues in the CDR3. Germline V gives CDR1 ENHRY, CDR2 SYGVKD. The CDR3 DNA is TGTGCCATCAGTGAGTCCGGCGGAGACGATGAGCAGTTCTTC. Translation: CAISESGGDDEQFF.

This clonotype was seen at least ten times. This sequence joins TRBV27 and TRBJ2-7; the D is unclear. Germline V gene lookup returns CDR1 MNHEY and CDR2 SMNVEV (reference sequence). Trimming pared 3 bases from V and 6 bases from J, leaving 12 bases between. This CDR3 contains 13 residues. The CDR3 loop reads CASSFSTRSEQYF. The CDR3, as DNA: TGTGCCAGCAGTTTTTCCACAAGGAGCGAGCAGTACTTC.

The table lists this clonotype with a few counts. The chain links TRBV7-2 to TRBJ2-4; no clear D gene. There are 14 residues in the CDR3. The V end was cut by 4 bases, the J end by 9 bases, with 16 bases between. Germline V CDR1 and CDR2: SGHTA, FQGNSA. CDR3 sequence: CASSSSAPDPIQYF. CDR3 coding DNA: TGTGCCAGCAGCTCCTCCGCACCGGATCCCATTCAGTACTTC.

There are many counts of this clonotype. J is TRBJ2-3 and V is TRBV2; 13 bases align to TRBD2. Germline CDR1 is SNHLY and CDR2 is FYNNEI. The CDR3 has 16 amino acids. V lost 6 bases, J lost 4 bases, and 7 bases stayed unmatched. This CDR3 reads CASRTPGLAGADTQYF. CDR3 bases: TGTGCCAGCAGAACCCCAGGACTAGCGGGAGCAGATACGCAGTATTTT.

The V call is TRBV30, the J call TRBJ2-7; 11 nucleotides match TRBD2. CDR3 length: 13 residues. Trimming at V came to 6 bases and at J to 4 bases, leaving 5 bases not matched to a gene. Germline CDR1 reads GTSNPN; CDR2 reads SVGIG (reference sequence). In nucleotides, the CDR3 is TGTGCCTGTACGGGACTAGCGGTGTACGAGCAGTACTTC. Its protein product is CACTGLAVYEQYF.

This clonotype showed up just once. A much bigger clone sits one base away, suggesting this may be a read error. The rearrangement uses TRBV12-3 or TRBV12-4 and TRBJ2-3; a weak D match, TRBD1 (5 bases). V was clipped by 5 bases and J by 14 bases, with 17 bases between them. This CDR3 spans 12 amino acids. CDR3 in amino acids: CASSPGHPQGYF. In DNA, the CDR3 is TGTGCCAGCAGTCCTGGACACCCCCAGGGGTATTTT.